The 18 T cell receptor beta chains below come from one sample, sequenced in a study of early T cells in non-severe SARS-CoV-2 infection. One entry per CDR3 protein, called by TCRdb with MiXCR from the 5' RACE reads. The table has more than 65,000 distinct CDR3 sequences, 9.5% to 15% seen once. Sequenced sample: whole blood. These receptors were collected from an adult who was a healthcare worker with PCR-confirmed SARS-CoV-2 infection or an uninfected control (not recorded which).

This clonotype was detected many times. A junction end diverges from the germline sequence, so it may reflect a read error. The chain joins TRBV2 to TRBJ2-1; D is unresolved. This CDR3 comprises 15 residues. The germline V gene has CDR1 SNHLY and CDR2 FYNNEI. The CDR3 DNA reads TGTGCCAGCAGGGAAGACATTAGCTCCTACAATGAGCAGTTCTTC. Its protein product is CASREDISSYNEQFF.

In this sample, this clonotype turned up a few times. The V and J genes are TRBV20-1 and TRBJ2-7; D may be TRBD2 (6 bases). CDR1 is DFQATT and CDR2 is SNEGSKA in the germline V gene (reference sequence). Trimming removed 0 bases from V and 2 bases from J, with 11 bases in between. The CDR3 consists of 14 residues. CDR3 sequence reads: CSAREEGRTYEQYF. The DNA of the CDR3 is TGCAGTGCTAGAGAGGAGGGGCGAACCTACGAGCAGTACTTC.

V usage is TRBV20-1 and J usage is TRBJ2-7, with TRBD2 identical over 9 bases. With V trimmed by 2 bases and J by 2 bases, 19 bases remained unmatched. Germline V gives CDR1 DFQATT, CDR2 SNEGSKA (reference sequence). This CDR3 spans 19 amino acids. CDR3 nucleotide sequence: TGCAGTGCTAGACCGACGCCACATAGCGGGAGTATAGGGCCCTACGAGCAGTACTTC. Encoded protein: CSARPTPHSGSIGPYEQYF.

This clonotype was seen at least ten times. The chain has TRBV6-2 or TRBV6-3 and TRBJ1-5; D possibly corresponds to TRBD1 (6 bases). V was pared by 4 bases and J by 0 bases, with 7 bases between. Per germline, CDR1 MNHEY and CDR2 SVGEGT. The CDR3 sequence is 14 residues long. The CDR3 DNA is TGTGCCAGCAGTTGGACAGATAGCAATCAGCCCCAGCATTTT. Translated: CASSWTDSNQPQHF.

The chain recombines TRBV7-9 with TRBJ1-1; unclear D gene. The V and J ends lost 2 bases and 5 bases respectively, with 9 bases between them. The germline V gene encodes CDR1 SEHNR and CDR2 FQNEAQ (reference sequence). The CDR3 totals 13 residues. CDR3 residues: CASSLLGETEAFF. The CDR3 region has the DNA TGTGCCAGCAGCTTACTTGGGGAAACTGAAGCTTTCTTT.

Concerning this clonotype itself: At one boundary the junction diverges from the germline segment, which might be a read error. The CDR3 sequence is CASSLRGGTRNAIYF. DNA of the CDR3: TGTGCCAGCAGTTTAAGGGGAGGGACGAGAAACGCCATATATTTT. This chain links TRBV28 with TRBJ1-3, with D perhaps TRBD1 (5 bases). CDR3 size: 15 residues. The V gene's germline CDR1 is MDHEN and CDR2 SYDVKM.

This clonotype has just a few counts. The chain couples TRBV9 to TRBJ2-2; D unclear. The CDR3 has 15 amino acids. Germline lookup yields CDR1 SGDLS and CDR2 YYNGEE. Trimming removed 3 bases at V and 4 bases at J, with 13 bases between. In DNA form, the CDR3 reads TGTGCCAGCAGCGCCGAAACAATTGGCACCGGGGAGCTGTTTTTT. Its protein is CASSAETIGTGELFF.

This chain joins TRBV28 and TRBJ2-7, with D unclear. Germline loops: CDR1 MDHEN, CDR2 SYDVKM. CDR3 length: 12 residues. The ends were cut back, 8 bases at V and 0 bases at J, with 8 bases in the middle. CDR3: CASFGYSYEQYF. CDR3 in DNA: TGTGCCAGCTTTGGTTACTCCTACGAGCAGTACTTC.

The chain uses TRBV10-3 and TRBJ2-7, with 9 bases fitting TRBD1. Germline V gene data show CDR1 as ENHRY and CDR2 as SYGVKD. Trimming took 0 bases from V and 3 from J; bases not matched to a gene: 0. The CDR3 sequence is 14 residues long. The CDR3 spells CAISESTGGYEQYF. The CDR3 DNA reads TGTGCCATCAGTGAGTCGACAGGGGGCTACGAGCAGTACTTC.

This clonotype has at least ten counts. J is TRBJ2-7 and V is TRBV7-2; D ambiguous. The V gene's germline CDR1 is SGHTA and CDR2 FQGNSA. The CDR3 loop spans 14 amino acids. Trimming removed 7 bases from V and 2 bases from J, with 15 bases in between. In DNA form, the CDR3 reads TGTGCCAGCACCAACAACCGGGCTGCCTACGAGCAGTACTTC. It translates to CASTNNRAAYEQYF.

The genes are TRBV14 and TRBJ1-2; D is undetermined. Germline V gene data show CDR1 as SGHDN and CDR2 as FVKESK. This CDR3 contains 12 residues. V gave up 1 base and J gave up 1 base, with 1 base separating them. This CDR3 reads CASSQVNYGYTF. CDR3 bases: TGTGCCAGCAGCCAAGTTAACTATGGCTACACCTTC.

This clonotype was detected a few times. The rearrangement joins TRBV20-1 to TRBJ1-2; possible D gene TRBD1, 5 bases. With 0 bases removed from V and 6 bases from J, the gap between germline ends came to 14 bases. The CDR3 loop spans 14 amino acids. CDR1 is DFQATT, CDR2 SNEGSKA, per germline (reference sequence). This CDR3 reads CSAREPREVDGYTF. The CDR3 DNA reads as TGCAGTGCTAGAGAGCCCAGGGAGGTCGATGGCTACACCTTC.

This clonotype came up many times. V usage is TRBV6-2 or TRBV6-3 and J usage is TRBJ1-2; D call uncertain. The germline CDR1 and CDR2 sequences are MNHEY and SVGEGT. Trimming cost V 8 bases and J 4 bases, with 20 bases left between them. CDR3 size: 15 residues. DNA for the CDR3: TGTGCCAGCCGTATACCAGGAGGCGGAACCTATGGCTACACCTTC. This encodes CASRIPGGGTYGYTF.

This clonotype was seen repeatedly, ten times or more. This sequence joins TRBV14 and TRBJ2-7; 7 nucleotides match TRBD1. CDR3 length: 15 residues. Per germline, CDR1 SGHDN and CDR2 FVKESK. V lost 4 bases and J lost 4; bases outside the gene matches: 10. The CDR3 DNA is TGTGCCAGCAGCCCTTCTAGGGACAGAGTTTACGAGCAGTACTTC. Residues: CASSPSRDRVYEQYF.

This CDR3 reads CSVLDSYLGGYTF. CDR3 coding DNA: TGCAGCGTTTTGGACAGCTATCTCGGTGGCTACACCTTC. The chain is built from TRBV29-1 and TRBJ1-2, with a possible D match to TRBD1 (6 bases). The CDR3 sequence is 13 residues long. Deletions cut 5 bases from V and 7 bases from J, with 17 bases between. Germline CDR1 reads SQVTM; CDR2 reads ANQGSEA.

V gene TRBV28 combines with J gene TRBJ2-3; D call uncertain. This CDR3 has 13 amino acids. Germline assignment: CDR1 MDHEN and CDR2 SYDVKM. Trimming removed 6 bases at V and 2 bases at J, with 9 bases between. The CDR3 bases are TGTGCCAGCAGCCGGACGATCACAGATACGCAGTATTTT. Its protein product is CASSRTITDTQYF. Based on the CDR3 plus reference TRBV28 and TRBJ2-3, the full variable domain is DVKVTQSSRYLVKRTGEKVFLECVQDMDHENMFWYRQDPGLGLRLIYFSYDVKMKEKGDIPEGYSVSREKKERFSLILESASTNQTSMYLCASSRTITDTQYFGPGTRLTVL.

V gene TRBV30 combines with J gene TRBJ2-4, with D maybe TRBD2 (5 bases). Trimming took off 3 bases at V and 0 bases at J, with 6 bases between the two ends. CDR3 size: 13 residues. Germline V lookup: CDR1 GTSNPN, CDR2 SVGIG (reference sequence). The CDR3 region is CAWSGIAKNIQYF. DNA for the CDR3: TGTGCCTGGAGCGGGATAGCCAAAAACATTCAGTACTTC.

This clonotype was counted ten times or more. This chain joins TRBV28 and TRBJ2-1; TRBD1 is a possible D gene (5 bases). The V end was cut by 2 bases, the J end by 2 bases, with 16 bases between. Germline assignment: CDR1 MDHEN and CDR2 SYDVKM. The CDR3 length is 17 residues. CDR3 residues: CASSLIGYRRTYNEQFF. The CDR3 nucleotides are TGTGCCAGCAGTTTAATTGGATACAGGCGGACCTACAATGAGCAGTTCTTC.